The clone carrying this TCR beta chain was recorded only once. CDR3 length equals 13 residues. From germline, CDR1 is MGHRA and CDR2 YSYEKL. Between the trimmed V and J ends, which lost 1 base and 5 bases, there was a span of 6 bases. The data stem from a study of blood T cell repertoires in COVID-19. Repertoires were generated with immunoSEQ multiplex PCR, while TCRdb's copy carries only in-frame clones and drops some. This sample has 300,000 to 350,000 clones, with approximately 90% found just once. Participant ages covered about 18 to 89 years across some 25 US areas. Cohorts were determined from participant-reported clinical history. A COVID-19 case had been met by exposed participants during the 2 weeks before study entry.

The V and J genes are TRBV4-1 and TRBJ1-5; D ambiguous. Material: PBMCs or T cells enriched from blood (not recorded which). The receptor comes from a woman aged 25 to 45 who had been exposed to COVID-19. Here the CDR3 DNA reads TGCGCCAGCAGCCAAGTAACTTATCAGCCCCAGCATTTT. Translated, it gives CASSQVTYQPQHF.